What follows is one T cell receptor beta chain and its context. The antigen is unknown. Arm-PCR of CDR3 regions and iRepertoire HTBI primers were used to build TCR beta libraries. MiXCR was run by TCRdb on the multiplex PCR reads, yielding one entry per CDR3 protein. This sample has about 470,000 distinct CDR3 sequences, with around 21% found just once. The sample belongs to a study of regulatory T cells in long-lasting Graves disease. Study observations and caveats: Peripheral blood was the sole material, not thyroid tissue.

Time point meaning: persistent/refractory GD, antithyroid drugs over 5 years with positive TRAb. From PBMCs, RNA was extracted and then used to make the TCR library. Trimming removed 8 bases from V and 2 bases from J, with 7 bases in between. Germline V gene data show CDR1 as MNHEY and CDR2 as SMNVEV (reference sequence). The CDR3 has 13 residues. Sequencing used peripheral blood mononuclear cells (PBMCs), obtained when the disease was refractory, from a patient treated with antithyroid drugs. The chain employs TRBV27 and TRBJ1-6; D perhaps matches TRBD1 (5 bases). This clonotype was obtained from a female donor with Graves disease. The CDR3: CASLGAYNSPLHF. As DNA, the CDR3 is TGTGCCAGCCTAGGGGCCTATAATTCACCCCTCCACTTT.